The present T cell receptor beta chain was sequenced within a study of lymphopenia after photon versus proton radiotherapy. Findings and caveats of the study: Better survival with proton therapy was suggested as possible, not demonstrated.

Data came from immunoSEQ multiplex PCR; TCRdb stores just in-frame clones and leaves some out. This sample has 20,000 to 30,000 clones, with approximately 88% found just once. About this clone itself: The antigen is undetermined.

Germline V lookup: CDR1 MNHNS, CDR2 SASEGT. V gave up 6 bases and J gave up 2 bases, with 14 bases separating them. The CDR3 totals 14 residues. The chain links TRBV6-1 to TRBJ2-7; D might be TRBD1 or TRBD2, each matching 7 bases. This TCR was sampled from a man aged 35 to 55 with gastric cancer. This specimen consisted of peripheral blood, obtained from a patient treated with photon-based radiotherapy. CDR3 nucleotide sequence: TGTGCCAGCAGGGGAGGGGACAGACCCTACGAGCAGTACTTC. Its protein is CASRGGDRPYEQYF.